This is a list of T cell receptor beta chains from one sample in a study of shared clonotypes between healthy human individuals. Some clones are missing from TCRdb's copy, which holds only in-frame ones; the method was immunoSEQ multiplex PCR. This sample has approximately 2.1 million clones, with 90% to 95% found just once. Material: naive CD4+ T cells from PBMCs. All receptors derive from a man between 18 and 29 years old in good health. Some clones in this sample may be carry-over from other donors' samples. Both conserved end residues are part of each CDR3. D genes are given only for firm matches. Rows may omit the clone size; those that give it use once, few, many or a size class.

D: -
size: -
J: TRBJ2-2
V: TRBV9
CDR3: CASSSARRDTGELFF
DNA: TGTGCCAGCAGCTCAGCTAGGCGGGATACCGGGGAGCTGTTTTTT

D: -
size: -
J: TRBJ2-4
V: TRBV2
CDR3: CASSERTEKNIQYF
DNA: TGTGCCAGCAGTGAAAGGACGGAGAAAAACATTCAGTACTTC

D: -
size: -
J: TRBJ1-1
V: TRBV28
CDR3: CASSLPGLAAFF
DNA: TGTGCCAGCAGTCTGCCTGGGTTGGCTGCTTTCTTT

D: TRBD1
size: once
J: TRBJ2-5
V: TRBV2
CDR3: CASSERTGGKETQYF
DNA: TGTGCCAGCAGTGAAAGGACAGGGGGCAAAGAGACCCAGTACTTC

D: TRBD1
size: -
J: TRBJ2-5
V: TRBV5-1
CDR3: CASRGRDSQETQYF
DNA: TGCGCCAGCAGGGGAAGGGACAGTCAAGAGACCCAGTACTTC

D: -
size: -
J: TRBJ1-2
V: TRBV5-6
CDR3: CASSRDRDPLYGYTF
DNA: TGTGCCAGCAGCCGAGACCGGGACCCACTCTATGGCTACACTTTC

D: TRBD1
size: -
J: TRBJ2-1
V: TRBV30
CDR3: CAWRARTGGAFNEQFF
DNA: TGTGCCTGGAGAGCCAGAACAGGGGGAGCATTCAATGAGCAGTTCTTC

D: TRBD1
size: -
J: TRBJ1-2
V: TRBV5-1
CDR3: CASSQGQGGYGYTF
DNA: TGCGCCAGCAGCCAAGGACAGGGAGGCTATGGCTACACCTTC

D: TRBD2
size: -
J: TRBJ2-5
V: TRBV11-2
CDR3: CASSSRLAGVQETQYF
DNA: TGTGCCAGCAGCTCAAGACTAGCGGGTGTACAAGAGACCCAGTACTTC

D: TRBD2
size: -
J: TRBJ2-5
V: TRBV13
CDR3: CASSLLFKGLAGEVETQYF
DNA: TGTGCCAGCAGCCTCCTATTTAAGGGACTAGCGGGAGAGGTAGAGACCCAGTACTTC

D: TRBD1
size: -
J: TRBJ1-4
V: TRBV4-1
CDR3: CASSQTPGQAEKLFF
DNA: TGCGCCAGCAGCCAAACACCGGGACAGGCGGAAAAACTGTTTTTT

D: TRBD1
size: -
J: TRBJ2-7
V: TRBV9
CDR3: CASSVEPGQGLSGQYF
DNA: TGTGCCAGCAGCGTAGAGCCGGGACAGGGACTGAGTGGGCAGTACTTC

D: TRBD1
size: -
J: TRBJ2-1
V: TRBV2
CDR3: CASSELGTGLANEQFF
DNA: TGTGCCAGCAGTGAACTAGGGACAGGGTTAGCCAATGAGCAGTTCTTC

D: -
size: few
J: TRBJ2-1
V: TRBV6-6
CDR3: CASSYLSSSYNEQFF
DNA: TGTGCCAGCAGTTACCTTTCGAGCTCCTACAATGAGCAGTTCTTC

D: TRBD1
size: -
J: TRBJ1-1
V: TRBV5-1
CDR3: CASSLGTGRGTEAFF
DNA: TGCGCCAGCAGCTTAGGGACAGGGCGAGGCACTGAAGCTTTCTTT

D: -
size: -
J: TRBJ1-5
V: TRBV29-1
CDR3: CSVTGNSNQPQHF
DNA: TGCAGCGTCACAGGGAATAGCAATCAGCCCCAGCATTTT

D: TRBD1
size: -
J: TRBJ1-2
V: TRBV12-5
CDR3: CASGSGQGDHYGYTF
DNA: TGTGCTAGTGGTTCTGGACAGGGCGATCACTATGGCTACACCTTC

D: TRBD2
size: -
J: TRBJ2-2
V: TRBV19
CDR3: CASSSSGRFTNTGELFF
DNA: TGTGCCAGTAGTTCTAGCGGGAGGTTTACGAACACCGGGGAGCTGTTTTTT

D: -
size: -
J: TRBJ2-5
V: TRBV7-2
CDR3: CASSNPYGGRSETQYF
DNA: TGTGCCAGCAGCAACCCCTATGGGGGGCGATCGGAGACCCAGTACTTC

D: -
size: -
J: TRBJ1-4
V: TRBV30
CDR3: CAWMQGSTNEKLFF
DNA: TGTGCCTGGATGCAGGGTTCAACTAATGAAAAACTGTTTTTT

D: TRBD2
size: -
J: TRBJ2-1
V: TRBV7-9
CDR3: CASSSTSGSFNEQFF
DNA: TGTGCCAGCAGTTCGACTAGCGGGAGTTTTAATGAGCAGTTCTTC

D: TRBD2
size: -
J: TRBJ2-7
V: TRBV19
CDR3: CASSGTRSSEQYF
DNA: TGTGCCAGTTCCGGGACTAGATCTAGCGAGCAGTACTTC

D: TRBD1
size: -
J: TRBJ2-1
V: TRBV5-1
CDR3: CASSPGTGSYNEQFF
DNA: TGCGCCAGCAGCCCCGGGACAGGGTCCTACAATGAGCAGTTCTTC

D: -
size: -
J: TRBJ2-5
V: TRBV7-8
CDR3: CASSLGGPETQYF
DNA: TGTGCCAGCAGCTTAGGGGGCCCGGAGACCCAGTACTTC

D: TRBD1
size: -
J: TRBJ2-5
V: TRBV2
CDR3: CASSRQLGGETQYF
DNA: TGTGCCAGCAGCAGACAACTAGGGGGCGAGACCCAGTACTTC

D: TRBD2
size: -
J: TRBJ2-1
V: TRBV5-1
CDR3: CASSPGTGLAYNEQFF
DNA: TGCGCCAGCAGCCCGGGAACGGGACTAGCTTACAATGAGCAGTTCTTC

D: -
size: -
J: TRBJ2-1
V: TRBV30
CDR3: CAWSDGSSYNEQFF
DNA: TGTGCCTGGAGTGACGGGAGCTCCTACAATGAGCAGTTCTTC

D: TRBD1
size: -
J: TRBJ1-1
V: TRBV5-1
CDR3: CASSLSPGTGRNTEAFF
DNA: TGCGCCAGCAGCTTGTCCCCCGGGACAGGGAGGAACACTGAAGCTTTCTTT

D: -
size: -
J: TRBJ2-2
V: TRBV30
CDR3: CAWRRKNTGELFF
DNA: TGTGCCTGGAGGAGGAAAAACACCGGGGAGCTGTTTTTT

D: -
size: once
J: TRBJ2-4
V: TRBV15
CDR3: CATSREPGVDNIQYF
DNA: TGTGCCACCAGCAGAGAACCGGGGGTGGACAACATTCAGTACTTC

D: -
size: -
J: TRBJ2-2
V: TRBV19
CDR3: CASSILGATTGELFF
DNA: TGTGCCAGTAGTATTTTGGGGGCGACCACCGGGGAGCTGTTTTTT